The rows below give T cell receptor beta chains drawn from one sample of a study of beta chain features in type 1 diabetes. TCRdb keeps only in-frame clones here, not all; method: immunoSEQ multiplex PCR. In the table there are 150,000 or so clones, 9% to 9.5% of which are singletons. What was sequenced was central memory CD4+ T cells from blood. These receptor sequences come from a man aged 18 to 29 in good health. The CDR3 runs from the conserved cysteine through the conserved F or W. A D gene is named only where the DNA matches it firmly. Some rows mark clone size as missing; the rest say once, few, many or name a class of expanded clone.

many,TRBD2,TRBV10-3,TRBJ2-5,16,CAISAVTGGYQETQYF,TGTGCCATCAGTGCGGTGACGGGGGGTTACCAAGAGACCCAGTACTTC
few,TRBD1,TRBV7-6,TRBJ2-7,15,CASSRDRGSHYEQYF,TGTGCCAGCAGCAGAGACAGGGGATCCCACTACGAGCAGTACTTC
NA,NA,TRBV7-9,TRBJ1-4,15,CASSFISATNEKLFF,TGTGCCAGCAGCTTTATAAGCGCAACTAATGAAAAACTGTTTTTT
NA,NA,TRBV5-1,TRBJ1-2,15,CASRREGGEVGGYTF,TGCGCCAGCAGACGAGAAGGGGGGGAGGTCGGTGGCTACACCTTC
NA,TRBD1,TRBV19,TRBJ2-7,16,CASADPGGTGGKEQYF,TGTGCCAGTGCTGATCCCGGGGGGACAGGGGGAAAGGAGCAGTACTTC
NA,NA,TRBV4-3,TRBJ2-5,15,CASSQGGRIQETQYF,TGCGCCAGCAGCCAAGGCGGTAGGATACAAGAGACCCAGTACTTC
few,TRBD1,TRBV5-4,TRBJ2-2,18,CASRPSPGTERNTGELFF,TGTGCCAGCAGACCGAGTCCCGGGACAGAGAGGAACACCGGGGAGCTGTTTTTT
few,NA,TRBV7-2,TRBJ2-7,15,CASSPRRGALHEQYF,TGTGCCAGCAGCCCCCGCCGGGGGGCTCTCCACGAGCAGTACTTC
NA,NA,TRBV4-2,TRBJ1-2,15,CASSQDPGGRYGYTF,TGTGCCAGCAGCCAAGATCCTGGGGGGAGGTATGGCTACACCTTC
NA,NA,TRBV4-3,TRBJ2-3,13,CASSQDSLIAQYF,TGCGCCAGCAGCCAAGATAGCTTGATAGCGCAGTATTTT
few,TRBD1,TRBV15,TRBJ1-2,14,CATSTGGAGYGYTF,TGTGCCACCAGCACAGGGGGCGCAGGCTATGGCTACACCTTC
NA,TRBD2,TRBV11-2,TRBJ2-1,20,CASSLDAARGGVGIGNEQFF,TGTGCCAGCAGCTTAGATGCAGCGCGGGGGGGCGTAGGGATAGGGAATGAGCAGTTCTTC
few,NA,TRBV30,TRBJ1-2,13,CAWSLTANYGYTF,TGTGCCTGGAGTCTGACAGCTAACTATGGCTACACCTTC
NA,NA,TRBV5-4,TRBJ2-7,14,CASSFGQGYYEQYF,TGTGCCAGCAGCTTTGGGCAGGGATACTACGAGCAGTACTTC
NA,NA,TRBV5-1,TRBJ2-1,12,CASSLVGSEQFF,TGCGCCAGCAGCTTGGTGGGGAGTGAGCAGTTCTTC
NA,NA,TRBV28,TRBJ2-7,11,CASSLLREQYF,TGTGCCAGCAGTCTACTGAGGGAGCAGTACTTC
few,NA,TRBV19,TRBJ1-2,13,CASSIARTGGYTF,TGTGCCAGTAGTATAGCGCGCACGGGTGGCTACACCTTC
few,TRBD2,TRBV4-1,TRBJ2-1,18,CASSQVDMGLAGYNEQFF,TGCGCCAGCAGCCAAGTCGATATGGGACTAGCGGGTTACAATGAGCAGTTCTTC
few,TRBD2,TRBV2,TRBJ2-3,17,CASSAALTSGGLDTQYF,TGTGCCAGCAGCGCCGCTTTAACTAGCGGGGGCTTAGATACGCAGTATTTT
few,TRBD1,TRBV7-6,TRBJ2-6,16,CASRRTGGSGANVLTF,TGTGCCAGCCGAAGGACAGGGGGCTCTGGGGCCAACGTCCTGACTTTC
NA,NA,TRBV7-2,TRBJ2-3,14,CASSQGGSTDTQYF,TGTGCCAGCAGTCAGGGGGGTAGCACAGATACGCAGTATTTT